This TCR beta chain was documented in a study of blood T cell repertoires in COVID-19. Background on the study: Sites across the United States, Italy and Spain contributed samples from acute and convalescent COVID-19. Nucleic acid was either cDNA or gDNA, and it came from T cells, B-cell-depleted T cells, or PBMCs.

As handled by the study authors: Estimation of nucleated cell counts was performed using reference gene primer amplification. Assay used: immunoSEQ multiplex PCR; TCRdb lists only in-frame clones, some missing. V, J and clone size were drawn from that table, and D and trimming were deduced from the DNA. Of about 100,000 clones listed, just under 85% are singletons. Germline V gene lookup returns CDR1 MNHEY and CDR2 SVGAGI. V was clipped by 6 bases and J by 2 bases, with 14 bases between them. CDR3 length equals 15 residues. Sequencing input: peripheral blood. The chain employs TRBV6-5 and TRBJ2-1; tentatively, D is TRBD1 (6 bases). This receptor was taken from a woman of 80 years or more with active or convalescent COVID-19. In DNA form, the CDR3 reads TGTGCCAGCAGCCCCCCCGGGACACCCTACAATGAGCAGTTCTTC. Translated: CASSPPGTPYNEQFF.